Included here is one TCR beta chain sequence, with context. This clonotype was observed a few times. What this receptor recognizes is not known. No much larger clonotype is one base removed from it; base qualities were not supplied. This sample is drawn from a study of response to subunit inactivated influenza vaccine (dated by TCRdb to 2017 to 2018). With regard to the full study: Deep quantitative T cell receptor repertoire profiling was used in the study to track responses to a trivalent subunit inactivated influenza vaccine.

Overall study results and their limits: The authors proposed that each seasonal influenza vaccination may bring in only a limited number of new T cells.

The library was prepared using RT-PCR. The sample was run on an Illumina HiSeq 2500. The raw public reads went through TCRdb reprocessing: fastp at Q25, MiXCR clone calling, in-frame beta chains kept. Rows are combined by CDR3 protein, so each entry shows the most common genes and DNA. In this sample the table shows 700,000 to 800,000 distinct CDR3 sequences, about 18% of which occur a single time. The ten largest make up roughly 11% of the sample. CDR1 and CDR2, per the germline V gene, are MNHNS and SASEGT. Taken from cysteine to phenylalanine, the CDR3 has 18 residues. Solely the CDR3 DNA is kept, with 54 bases framed from the first base. V and J lose 6 bases and 0 bases, and a span of 21 bases separates them.

Source: PBMCs from blood, taken 4 to 6 days after vaccination. The chain joins TRBV6-1 to TRBJ1-3; TRBD1 is perhaps the D gene, given 6 matching bases. The TCR was taken from a man in his forties or fifties who received an inactivated influenza vaccine. Donor details come from another sample of the same person, matched by shared clones. Here is the DNA: TGTGCCAGCAGCCTATATCCGATACAGGGTAACTCTGGAAACACCATATATTTT. Its protein product is CASSLYPIQGNSGNTIYF.